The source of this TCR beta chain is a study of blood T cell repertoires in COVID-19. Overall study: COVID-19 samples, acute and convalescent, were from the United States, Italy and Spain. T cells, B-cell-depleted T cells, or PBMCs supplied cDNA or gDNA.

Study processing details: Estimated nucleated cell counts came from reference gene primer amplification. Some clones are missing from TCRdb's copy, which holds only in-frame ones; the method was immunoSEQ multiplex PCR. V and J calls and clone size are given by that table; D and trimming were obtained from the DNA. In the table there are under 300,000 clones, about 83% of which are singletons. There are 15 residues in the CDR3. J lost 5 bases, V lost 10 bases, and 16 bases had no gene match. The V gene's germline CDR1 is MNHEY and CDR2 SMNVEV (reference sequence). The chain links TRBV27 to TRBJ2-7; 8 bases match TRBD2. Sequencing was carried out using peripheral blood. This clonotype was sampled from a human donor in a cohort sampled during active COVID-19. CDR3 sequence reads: CATGLGAGVKNEQYF. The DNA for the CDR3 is TGTGCCACCGGGCTAGGAGCGGGAGTAAAGAACGAGCAGTACTTC.